This T cell receptor (beta chain) came from a study of graft-versus-host responses after intestinal transplantation (dated by TCRdb to about 2021). The study in broad terms: Multivisceral, liver-intestinal, or isolated intestinal transplants were received by the recipients. All recipients received anti-thymocyte globulin induction followed by maintenance tacrolimus and steroids for two to four years. Graft-versus-host and host-versus-graft alloreactive T cell clones were tracked in the graft, circulation and bone marrow after intestinal transplantation using bulk TCR-beta CDR3 sequencing. To identify alloreactive clones, pre-transplant mixed lymphocyte reaction products were sequenced and then compared with unstimulated pre-transplant donor and recipient T cells. The cohort enrolled under 30 intestinal transplant recipients, one of whom was a retransplant, and a few patients without pretransplant specimens were excluded. A peak of at least 4% donor T cells among recipient peripheral blood mononuclear cells was the definition used for donor T cell macrochimerism. Samples from a few later patients were sequenced in-house on an Illumina MiSeq with MiXCR processing rather than by the commercial service.

What this sample's time point label stands for: cells obtained before transplantation from donor or recipient. CD3+CD4+ and CD3+CD8+ populations were FACS-sorted from unstimulated pre-transplant donor and recipient cells taken from spleen or lymph nodes. The junction shows trimming of 4 bases on V and 4 bases on J, plus 13 bases between the germline ends. Inclusive of the bounding cysteine and phenylalanine, the CDR3 is 14 residues long. The sequence is cut down to CDR3 DNA, 42 bases in frame from base 1. Sequences SNHLY (CDR1) and FYNNEI (CDR2) are obtained from the germline V gene. Receptors were amplified or captured by the immunoSEQ multiplex PCR assay. For most patients, genomic DNA was isolated with the Qiagen DNeasy Blood and Tissue Kit and shipped frozen to Adaptive Biotechnologies for TCR sequencing. High-throughput TCR-beta CDR3 sequencing of genomic DNA from most patients was performed by Adaptive Biotechnologies. Turning to the authors' computational methods: TCR sequencing data were retrieved from Adaptive's ImmunoSEQ software for 18 patients, whereas three other patients were processed with MiXCR and VDJtools. To correct CD4 versus CD8 sorting errors, sequences present in both subsets at a frequency ratio below 5:1 were removed. CDR3 nucleotide sequences shared between donor and recipient were removed because the origin of such sequences could not be assigned. Alloreactive clones required at least 2-fold expansion over unstimulated cells and minimum CFSE-low frequency of 0.002% (template counts) or 0.001% (read counts). Clones detected in sequenced pre-transplant spleen, lymph node, or MLR CFSE-low populations of the donor or recipient were defined as mappable. The cumulative frequency of alloreactive clones was calculated as a percentage of all sequences, weighted by copy number. The table was pulled from immuneACCESS by TCRdb, which kept in-frame rearrangements only. Such tables lose some clones; where checked, under half of the loss comes from unresolved V genes, and the rest has no known cause. V, J and clone size are those of that table, while D and trimming were read from the DNA. This sample has roughly 77,000 clones in its table, and 89% of those were observed once. The ten top clones hold 2.5% of the sample.

The paper as a whole reports these results and caveats: In the allografts of patients with donor T cell macrochimerism, GvH to HvG T cell clonal ratios were high. The conclusions were limited by the relatively low number and heterogeneity of the intestinal transplant patients. Early after transplant, peak levels of circulating GvH clones were associated with declines in HvG clones. GvH clones were detected in recipient bone marrow, and some of these GvH clones were observed earlier in ileal mucosa or blood, consistent with an intestinal mucosal origin.

On this clone: The antigen it binds to is not known. Per-base qualities were not stored, and no clone one base away is much larger.

This clonotype originated in a human donor who received an intestinal transplant. The chain employs TRBV2 and TRBJ1-2; possibly the D gene is TRBD1, per 6 matching bases. The material was unstimulated CD8+ T cells sorted from spleen or lymph node cells, obtained before intestinal transplant. The DNA sequence follows: TGTGCCAGCAGTGGGGAGACAGGCCCCTATGGCTACACCTTC. It is translated as CASSGETGPYGYTF.